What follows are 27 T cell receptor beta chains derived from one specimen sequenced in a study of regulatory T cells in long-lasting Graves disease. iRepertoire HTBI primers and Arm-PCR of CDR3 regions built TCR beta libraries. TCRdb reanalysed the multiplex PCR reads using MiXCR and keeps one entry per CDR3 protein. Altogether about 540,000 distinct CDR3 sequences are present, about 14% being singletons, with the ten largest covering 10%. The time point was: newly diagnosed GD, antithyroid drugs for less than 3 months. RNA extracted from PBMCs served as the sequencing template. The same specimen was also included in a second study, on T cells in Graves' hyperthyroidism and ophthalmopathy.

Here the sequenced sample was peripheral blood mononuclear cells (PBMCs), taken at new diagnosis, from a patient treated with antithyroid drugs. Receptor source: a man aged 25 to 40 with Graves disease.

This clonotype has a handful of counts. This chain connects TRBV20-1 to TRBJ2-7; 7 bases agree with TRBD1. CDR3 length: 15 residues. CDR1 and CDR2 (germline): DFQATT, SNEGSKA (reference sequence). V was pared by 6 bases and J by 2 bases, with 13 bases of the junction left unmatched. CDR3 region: CSAEAGDSPTYEQYF. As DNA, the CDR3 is TGCAGTGCCGAAGCCGGGGACAGTCCAACCTACGAGCAGTACTTC.

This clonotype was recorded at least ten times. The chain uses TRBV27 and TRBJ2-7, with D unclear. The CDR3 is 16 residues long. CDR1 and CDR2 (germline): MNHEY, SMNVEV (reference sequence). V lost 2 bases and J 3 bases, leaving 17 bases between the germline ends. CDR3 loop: CASSLLASGKGYEQYF. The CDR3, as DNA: TGTGCCAGCAGTTTACTCGCCTCGGGCAAAGGCTACGAGCAGTACTTC.

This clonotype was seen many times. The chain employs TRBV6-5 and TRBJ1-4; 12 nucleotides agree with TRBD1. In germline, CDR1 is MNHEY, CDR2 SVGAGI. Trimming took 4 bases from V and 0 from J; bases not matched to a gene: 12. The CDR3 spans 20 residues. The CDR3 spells CASSSIPGQGAISTNEKLFF. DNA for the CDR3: TGTGCCAGCAGTTCCATTCCGGGACAGGGGGCAATCTCAACTAATGAAAAACTGTTTTTT.

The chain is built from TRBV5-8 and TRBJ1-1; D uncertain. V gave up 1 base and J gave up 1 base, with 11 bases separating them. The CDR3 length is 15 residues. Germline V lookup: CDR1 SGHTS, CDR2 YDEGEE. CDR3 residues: CASSLIGGGNTEAFF. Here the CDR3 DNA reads TGTGCCAGCAGCTTGATCGGAGGCGGGAACACTGAAGCTTTCTTT. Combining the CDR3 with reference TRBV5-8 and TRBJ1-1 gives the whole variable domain EAGVTQSPTHLIKTRGQQATLRCSPISGHTSVYWYQQALGLGLQFLLWYDEGEERNRGNFPPRFSGRQFPNYSSELNVNALELEDSALYLCASSLIGGGNTEAFFGQGTRLTVV.

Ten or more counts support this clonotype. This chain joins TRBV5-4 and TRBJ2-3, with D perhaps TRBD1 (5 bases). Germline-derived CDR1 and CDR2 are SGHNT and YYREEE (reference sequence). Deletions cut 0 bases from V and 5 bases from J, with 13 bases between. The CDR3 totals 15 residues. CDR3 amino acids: CASSLDSGREDTQYF. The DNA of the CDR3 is TGTGCCAGCAGCTTGGATTCAGGGCGAGAAGATACGCAGTATTTT.

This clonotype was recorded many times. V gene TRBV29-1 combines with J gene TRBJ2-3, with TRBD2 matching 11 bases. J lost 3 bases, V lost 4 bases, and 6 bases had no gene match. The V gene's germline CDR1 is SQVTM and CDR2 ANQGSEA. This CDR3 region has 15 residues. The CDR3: CSVGATSGRTDTQYF. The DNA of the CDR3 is TGCAGCGTTGGCGCTACTAGCGGGAGAACAGATACGCAGTATTTT.

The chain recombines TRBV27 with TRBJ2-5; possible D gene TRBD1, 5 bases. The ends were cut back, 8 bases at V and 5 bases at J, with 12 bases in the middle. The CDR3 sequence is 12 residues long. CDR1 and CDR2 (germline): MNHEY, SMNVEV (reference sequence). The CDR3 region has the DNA TGTGCCAGCGGTGCAGGGCGGGAGACCCAGTACTTC. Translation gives CASGAGRETQYF.

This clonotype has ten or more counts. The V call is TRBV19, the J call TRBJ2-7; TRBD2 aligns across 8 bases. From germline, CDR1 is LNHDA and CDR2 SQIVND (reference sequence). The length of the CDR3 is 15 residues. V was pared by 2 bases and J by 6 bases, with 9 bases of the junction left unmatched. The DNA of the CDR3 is TGTGCCAGTAGTATATTTCAAGCGGGAGTTGCCGAGCAGTACTTC. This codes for CASSIFQAGVAEQYF.

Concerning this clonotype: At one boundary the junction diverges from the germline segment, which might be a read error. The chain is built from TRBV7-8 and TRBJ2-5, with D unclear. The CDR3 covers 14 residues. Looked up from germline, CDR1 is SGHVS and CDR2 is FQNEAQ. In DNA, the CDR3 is TGTGCCGGCAGCTTAGAGGAAACCCAAGAGACCCAGTACTTC. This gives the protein CAGSLEETQETQYF. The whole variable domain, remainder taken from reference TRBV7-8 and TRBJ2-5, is GAGVSQSPRYKVAKRGQDVALRCDPISGHVSLFWYQQALGQGPEFLTYFQNEAQLDKSGLPSDRFFAERPEGSVSTLKIQRTQQEDSAVYLCAGSLEETQETQYFGPGTRLLVL.

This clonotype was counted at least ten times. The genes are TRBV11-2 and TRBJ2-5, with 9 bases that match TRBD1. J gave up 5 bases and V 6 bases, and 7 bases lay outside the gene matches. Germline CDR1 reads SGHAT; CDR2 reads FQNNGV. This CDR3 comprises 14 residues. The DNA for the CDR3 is TGTGCCAGCAGACCTCGGACAGGGGCGGAGACCCAGTACTTC. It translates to CASRPRTGAETQYF.

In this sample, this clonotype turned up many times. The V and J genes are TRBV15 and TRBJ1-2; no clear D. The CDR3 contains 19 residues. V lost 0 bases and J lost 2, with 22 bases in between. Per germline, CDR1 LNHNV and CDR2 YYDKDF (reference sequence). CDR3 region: CATSRDRAYVGVTNYGYTF. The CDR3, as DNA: TGTGCCACCAGCAGAGATCGGGCCTATGTAGGAGTTACAAACTATGGCTACACCTTC.

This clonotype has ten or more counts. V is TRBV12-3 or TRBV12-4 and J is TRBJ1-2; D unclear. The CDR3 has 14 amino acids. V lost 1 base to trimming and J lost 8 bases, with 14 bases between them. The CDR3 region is CASSLGPRKVGYTF. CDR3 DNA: TGTGCCAGCAGTTTAGGGCCTCGGAAGGTCGGCTACACCTTC.

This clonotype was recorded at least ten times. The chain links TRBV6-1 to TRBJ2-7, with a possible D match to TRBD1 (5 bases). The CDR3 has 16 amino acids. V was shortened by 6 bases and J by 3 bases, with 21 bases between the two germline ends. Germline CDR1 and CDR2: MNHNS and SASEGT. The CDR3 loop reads CASSFTVGRRRYEQYF. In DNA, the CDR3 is TGTGCCAGCAGCTTCACGGTGGGGCGGAGACGCTACGAGCAGTACTTC.

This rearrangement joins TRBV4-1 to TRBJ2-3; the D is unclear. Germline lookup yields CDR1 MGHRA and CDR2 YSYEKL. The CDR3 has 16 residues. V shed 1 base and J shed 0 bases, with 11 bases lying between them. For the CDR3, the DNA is TGCGCCAGCAGCCAAGTGGCAGGCCAAAGCACAGATACGCAGTATTTT. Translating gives CASSQVAGQSTDTQYF.

The CDR3 is CAWRNQGAGYTEAFF. The DNA for the CDR3 is TGTGCCTGGAGGAACCAGGGGGCGGGGTACACTGAAGCTTTCTTT. The chain recombines TRBV30 with TRBJ1-1; 8 nucleotides agree with TRBD1. The CDR3 sequence is 15 residues long. In germline, CDR1 is GTSNPN, CDR2 SVGIG (reference sequence). V was clipped by 3 bases and J by 3 bases; unmatched bases: 9.

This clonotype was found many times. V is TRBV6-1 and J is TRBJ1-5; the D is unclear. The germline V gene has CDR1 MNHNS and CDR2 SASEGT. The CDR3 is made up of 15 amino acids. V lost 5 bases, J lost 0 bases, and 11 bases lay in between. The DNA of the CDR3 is TGTGCCAGCAGTCTGGGGATCCATAGCAATCAGCCCCAGCATTTT. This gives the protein CASSLGIHSNQPQHF.

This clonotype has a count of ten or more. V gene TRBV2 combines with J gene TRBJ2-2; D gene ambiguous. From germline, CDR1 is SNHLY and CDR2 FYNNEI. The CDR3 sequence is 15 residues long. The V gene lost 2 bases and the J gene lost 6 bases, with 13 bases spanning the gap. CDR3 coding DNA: TGTGCCAGCAGTGAATGGGCTGTTGGCGCCGGGGAGCTGTTTTTT. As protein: CASSEWAVGAGELFF.

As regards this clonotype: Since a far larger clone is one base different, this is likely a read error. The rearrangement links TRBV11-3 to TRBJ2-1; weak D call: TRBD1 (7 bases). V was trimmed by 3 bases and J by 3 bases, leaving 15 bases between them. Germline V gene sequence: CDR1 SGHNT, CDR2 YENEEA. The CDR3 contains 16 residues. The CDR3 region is CASSFGGRGYYNEQFF. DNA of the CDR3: TGTGCCAGCAGCTTCGGGGGCAGGGGGTACTACAATGAGCAGTTCTTC. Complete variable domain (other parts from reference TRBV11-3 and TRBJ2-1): EAGVVQSPRYKIIEKKQPVAFWCNPISGHNTLYWYLQNLGQGPELLIRYENEEAVDDSQLPKDRFSAERLKGVDSTLKIQPAELGDSAVYLCASSFGGRGYYNEQFFGPGTRLTVL.

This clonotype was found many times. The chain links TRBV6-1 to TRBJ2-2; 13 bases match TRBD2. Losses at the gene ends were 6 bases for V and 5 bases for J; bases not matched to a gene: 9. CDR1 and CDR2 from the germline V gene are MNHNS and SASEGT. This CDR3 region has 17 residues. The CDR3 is CASSELAGGIGTGELFF. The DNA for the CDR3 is TGTGCCAGCAGCGAACTAGCGGGAGGGATCGGGACCGGGGAGCTGTTTTTT.

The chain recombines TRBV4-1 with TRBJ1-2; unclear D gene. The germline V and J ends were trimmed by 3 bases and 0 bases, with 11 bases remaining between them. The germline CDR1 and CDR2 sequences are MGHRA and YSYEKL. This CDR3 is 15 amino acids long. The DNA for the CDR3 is TGCGCCAGCAGCCACCCCATTAAGGCTAACTATGGCTACACCTTC. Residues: CASSHPIKANYGYTF.

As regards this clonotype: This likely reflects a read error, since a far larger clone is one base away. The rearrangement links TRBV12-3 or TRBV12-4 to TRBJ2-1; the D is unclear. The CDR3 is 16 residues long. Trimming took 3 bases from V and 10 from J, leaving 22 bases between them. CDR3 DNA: TGTGCCAGCAGTTTTGGGCCAGGAGCTATTGCCTACGAGCAGTTCTTC. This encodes CASSFGPGAIAYEQFF.

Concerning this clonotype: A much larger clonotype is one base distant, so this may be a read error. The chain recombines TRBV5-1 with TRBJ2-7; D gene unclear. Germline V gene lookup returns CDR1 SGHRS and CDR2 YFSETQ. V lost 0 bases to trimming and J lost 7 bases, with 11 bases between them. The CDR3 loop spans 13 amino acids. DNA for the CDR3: TGCGCCAGCAGCTTGGGGGATAGGGATGAGCAGTACTTC. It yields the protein CASSLGDRDEQYF.

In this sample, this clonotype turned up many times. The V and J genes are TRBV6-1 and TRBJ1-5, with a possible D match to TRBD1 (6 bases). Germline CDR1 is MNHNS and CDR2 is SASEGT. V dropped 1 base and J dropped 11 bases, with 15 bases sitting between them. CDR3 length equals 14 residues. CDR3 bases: TGTGCCAGCAGTGAAGACAGGGTATCAACAGCCCAGCATTTT. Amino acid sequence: CASSEDRVSTAQHF.

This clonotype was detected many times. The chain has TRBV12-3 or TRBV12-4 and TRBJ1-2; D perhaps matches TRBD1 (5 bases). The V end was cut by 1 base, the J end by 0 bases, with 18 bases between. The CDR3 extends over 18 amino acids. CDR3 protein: CASSLVRRRGRANYGYTF. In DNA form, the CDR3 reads TGTGCCAGCAGTTTAGTCCGCCGCCGGGGCAGAGCTAACTATGGCTACACCTTC.

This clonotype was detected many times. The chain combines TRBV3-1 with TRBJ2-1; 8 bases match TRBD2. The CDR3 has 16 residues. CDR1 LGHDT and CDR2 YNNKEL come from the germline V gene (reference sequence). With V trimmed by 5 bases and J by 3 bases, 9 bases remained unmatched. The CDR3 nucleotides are TGTGCCAGCAGCTTGTTTAGCGGGATACGCTACAATGAGCAGTTCTTC. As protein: CASSLFSGIRYNEQFF.

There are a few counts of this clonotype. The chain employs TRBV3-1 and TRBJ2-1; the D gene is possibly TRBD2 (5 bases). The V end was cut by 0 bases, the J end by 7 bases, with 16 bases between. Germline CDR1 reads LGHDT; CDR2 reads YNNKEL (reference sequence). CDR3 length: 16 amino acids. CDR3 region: CASSQDARGPENEQFF. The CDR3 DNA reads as TGTGCCAGCAGCCAAGACGCTCGAGGGCCGGAAAATGAGCAGTTCTTC.

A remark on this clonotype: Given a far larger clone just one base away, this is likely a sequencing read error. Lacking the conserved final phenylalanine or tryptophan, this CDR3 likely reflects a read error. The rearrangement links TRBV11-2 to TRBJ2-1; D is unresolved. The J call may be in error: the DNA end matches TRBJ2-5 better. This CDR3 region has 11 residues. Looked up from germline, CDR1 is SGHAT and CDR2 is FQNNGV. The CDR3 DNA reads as TGTGCCAGCAGCGAGATGGAGACCCAGTACCTC. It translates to CASSEMETQYL.